This T cell receptor beta chain was documented in a study of Ad26.COV2.S vaccination and SARS-CoV-2 variants (dated by TCRdb to about 2021). A note on the overall study: Vaccine-arm donors came from COV1001, a multicentre, randomized, double-blind, placebo-controlled phase I-IIa trial of Ad26.COV2.S in healthy adults. Investigators did not know the trial group allocation while performing experiments and assessing outcomes. Participants in the trial were split at random into five groups of five each, receiving low-dose or high-dose Ad26.COV2.S once or twice, or else placebo on both occasions. Dosing of Ad26.COV2.S was intramuscular, at either 5x10^10 or 1x10^11 viral particles, delivered as one shot or as two shots spaced 56 days apart. The TCR-sequenced set comprised about 30 samples: some 19 Ad26.COV2.S vaccine recipients, 5 placebo recipients and 8 SARS-CoV-2 convalescent individuals. TCRbeta repertoire sequencing served as the tool for gauging how specific and how broad the SARS-CoV-2-reactive T cell receptors were following Ad26.COV2.S vaccination. General findings and caveats noted by the study authors: Vaccine and placebo recipients had similar non-spike TCR breadth, a finding consistent with the vaccine containing only spike. The study lacked the statistical power to compare responses across vaccine doses or regimens. Spike-specific TCR breadth was higher in Ad26.COV2.S recipients than in placebo recipients (P = 0.0014). According to the authors, total T cell responses may have been underestimated by the TCR breadth and depth analyses. Substantial breadth of spike-specific CD8+ and CD4+ T cell responses was reported after vaccination.

Concerning this clone itself: Its antigen is not yet known. No base quality values were provided; no much bigger clone lies one nucleotide off.

Taken with the paper, the label for treatment or condition translates to: about 20 received Ad26.COV2.S at low or high dose, single or two shots; several received placebo; per-sample allocation not given. For vaccine and placebo recipients, repertoires were sequenced using samples collected on day 63 after the first injection. Cohort 1b enrolled fewer than 30 adults aged 18-55 years at a single site in Boston, USA, between 29 July and 7 August 2020. Ad26.COV2.S consisted of a replication-incompetent adenovirus type 26 vector by which a prefusion-stabilized SARS-CoV-2 spike protein from the original Wuhan strain was expressed. At the junction V is shortened by 4 bases and J by 5 bases; bases outside the gene matches: 6. CDR1 and CDR2, looked up from the germline V gene, are KGHSH and LQKENI. Reading from cysteine to phenylalanine, the CDR3 counts 14 amino acids. Just CDR3 DNA is preserved here, 42 bases in frame from base 1.

TCRbeta CDR3 regions were sequenced with the immunoSEQ Assay. After extraction, genomic DNA underwent amplification by bias-controlled multiplex PCR, followed by high-throughput sequencing. As for the authors' bioinformatics: To quantify the absolute abundance of each unique TCRbeta CDR3 region, sequences were collapsed and filtered. T cell fraction was estimated by normalizing TCRbeta template counts to usable DNA, with usable DNA measured through amplification of reference genes found in all nucleated cells. Repertoire TCRs were annotated as SARS-CoV-2-specific by exact matching of V gene, CDR3 amino acid sequence and J gene to a known reactive TCR set. MIRA supplied the reference SARS-CoV-2 TCR set, which was filtered for enrichment in COVID-19-positive ImmuneCODE repertoires so that public or cross-reactive TCRs were removed. Using the MIRA antigens, annotated TCRs were further analysed by specific ORF or by position within an ORF. Breadth was defined as the number of annotated unique rearrangements divided by the total number of unique productive rearrangements, and depth was defined as the summed frequency of the annotated unique rearrangements. Two-sided Wilcoxon rank-sum tests were applied when comparing TCR breadth between groups. Imported from immuneACCESS, the table was reduced by TCRdb to in-frame sequences with V and J called. These copies leave out some clones; in studies compared against another copy, an unresolved V gene accounts for under half, and the cause of the remainder is not known. The DNA was the basis for D and trimming; V, J and clone size are from that table. For this sample there are approximately 480,000 clones; roughly nine tenths appear just once. Of the sample, about 13% falls within the top ten clones.

This sequence was found in a person between 18 and 59 years old who received the Ad26.COV2.S COVID-19 vaccine or a placebo. The sequenced sample was peripheral blood, obtained in a trial of Ad26.COV2.S vaccine versus placebo. The rearranged chain carries TRBV18 and TRBJ1-1, and 8 junction bases match TRBD1. The CDR3 sequence is CASSQQGGVTEAFF. The DNA sequence is as follows: TGTGCCAGCTCACAACAGGGGGGTGTAACTGAAGCTTTCTTT.